The T cell receptor beta chain described here comes from a study of T cell repertoires in aging, cancer and after chemotherapy. Study background: Six age groups, ranging from 30 or younger to 70 or older, included the donors. Study findings and constraints: These repertoire data do not allow conclusions about immunological memory after chemotherapy. Median generation probability rose over the chemotherapy interval in each cancer cohort, suggesting rebound thymic output. Age-matched healthy donors had significantly more diverse, less clonal blood TCR repertoires than untreated cancer patients.

As concerns this clonotype: Its antigen is unknown.

With V trimmed by 2 bases and J by 0 bases, 18 bases remained unmatched. The V gene's germline CDR1 is SGHTA and CDR2 FQGNSA. The CDR3 is made up of 21 amino acids. A mixed TRB-A/B primer pool amplified rearranged TRB by multiplex touch-down PCR. TCRdb reanalysed the multiplex PCR reads using MiXCR and keeps one entry per CDR3 protein. Found here are thousands of distinct CDR3 sequences, 26% of them singletons; the top ten hold over 15%. The template was genomic DNA from peripheral blood, not RNA. V usage is TRBV7-2 and J usage is TRBJ2-7; 11 bases align to TRBD2. The clonotype comes from a human donor in good health. Sequenced material: blood. The CDR3 loop is CASSLLSLLYLSGGVSYEQYF. DNA for the CDR3: TGTGCCAGCAGCTTATTGTCTCTGCTTTACCTTAGCGGGGGGGTCTCCTACGAGCAGTACTTC.